The T cell receptor (beta chain) described here comes from a study of shared clonotypes between healthy human individuals (dated by TCRdb to about 2020). Notes on the research overall: Three men and two women, aged 18 to 49 years, made up the cohort. Blood TCR repertoires of five healthy adults were deeply sequenced to estimate repertoire size and the extent of clonotype sharing between individuals. Libraries were prepared and TCR repertoires were sequenced by different laboratories using diverse techniques, in order to increase sequencing depth and limit assay-specific biases. Each donor's leukapheresis produced roughly between about 0.85 and 10 billion PBMCs. For each donor, CD4 naive and CD4 memory were each given three plates, CD8 naive was given two plates, and CD8 memory was given one plate.

Using the deep immunoSEQ assay, multiplex PCR amplified TCR CDR3 regions from genomic DNA. Extracted genomic DNA from each cell subset was distributed evenly across all wells of several immunoSEQ 96-well plates, and each plate was treated as a replicate. Each replicate PCR for sorted subsets received 200 ng genomic DNA, equal to some 32,000 T cell genomes. Purified libraries were quantified with a Qubit 3.0 fluorometer, sized on a Bioanalyzer 2100, and re-quantified with the KAPA Library Quantification kit. Every immunoSEQ 96-well plate was sequenced on a dedicated single-read 150-cycle Illumina NextSeq 550 flow cell. As for the authors' bioinformatics: Because the immunoSEQ output included only junctional sequences and no quality scores, the filtering could not be the same as the filtering used for full-length reads. To assign V/J genes and CDR3, sequences were annotated using PyIR, a Python wrapper for IgBLAST v1.9, with IMGT germline references. Any read was removed if the V/J assignment was weak (E-value above 1e-6), the CDR3 was missing, or the read contained stop codons, out-of-frame junctions, or ambiguous translated residues. A V3J clonotype was defined by an identical inferred V gene, J gene, and CDR3 amino acid sequence. To compute the percentage overlap between repertoires, the number of shared unique clonotypes was divided by the size of the smaller repertoire. Three approaches were used to assess repertoire richness: RTK rarefaction, the Chao1 estimator, and Recon v2.1 estimates of unobserved clonotypes. Generation probabilities for all TCRbeta clonotypes obtained by the gDNA method from four donors were computed using OLGA. The source is immuneACCESS, and TCRdb retained only in-frame sequences with V and J called. Part of the clones is not carried over; for the studies checked, unresolved V genes explain less than half of this, and the remainder is unexplained. V and J calls and clone size are those listed in that table; D and trimming were worked out from the DNA. The sample table lists approximately 940,000 clones, about three quarters of them with a count of one. In total, the top ten clones hold around 1.4% of the sample.

V lost 3 bases and J lost 0 bases; the stretch between them is 8 bases long. Via the germline V gene (reference sequence), CDR1 is GTSNPN and CDR2 SVGIG. The CDR3 numbers 13 residues from cysteine through phenylalanine. The sequence is cut down to CDR3 DNA, 39 bases in frame from base 1. What the study reported, not specific to this receptor: Sampling was restricted to blood, and TCR repertoires in tissue are likely to differ from TCR repertoires in blood. About 5% of naive CD4, around 4% of naive CD8, about 2.4% of memory CD4, and 0.35% to 0.4% of memory CD8 clonotypes were shared across four donors. Compared with non-shared clonotypes, the clonotypes found in all four sorted-subset donors had higher generation probabilities. Naive subsets generally had larger estimated clonotype richness than memory subsets did. Even with the large sequencing depth, rarefaction of the sorted-subset datasets indicated that sequencing was incomplete. Pairwise subsampling indicated that sequencing depth was expected to affect the degree of clonotype sharing among donors. Because the study included a small number of donors, the genetic and exposure-history diversity represented was limited.

The donors were healthy, HIV-negative adults with no recently reported acute infections or vaccinations. Every donor was a Caucasian adult living in Nashville, Tennessee, USA. CD4+ T cells were enriched by magnetic negative selection, after which naive cells were positively selected on CD45RA and the negative fraction was taken as the memory subset. Blood was collected by leukapheresis, and PBMCs were isolated by Ficoll-Histopaque density gradient centrifugation and then cryopreserved in liquid nitrogen vapor phase. Analytical flow cytometry was used to check the purity and quantity of each magnetically sorted T cell population. Genomic DNA was isolated from each sorted fraction and quantified by UV absorbance on a Nanodrop 2000c. For this clone: It has no known antigen specificity. The input lacks base qualities; no much larger clone sits a single base away.

Sequencing was done on a sample of memory CD4+ T cells sorted from blood. Sample cell subset or site, as interpreted from the label and publication: CD45RA-negative fraction. The source of this sequence is a young man in good health. This receptor chain uses TRBV30 and TRBJ1-2; the D gene is unclear. At the DNA level, the sequence is TGTGCCTGGAGGCAGCTATCTAACTATGGCTACACCTTC. It is translated as CAWRQLSNYGYTF.